Listed here are 24 T cell receptor beta chains from one sample, sequenced in a study of cytomegalovirus exposure and HLA in healthy donors. PCR amplification relied on 60 Vbeta primers (plus 13 Jbeta primers). The method was immunoSEQ multiplex PCR; TCRdb's version includes in-frame clones alone and lacks a portion of them. The data show some 150,000 clones, more than 80% seen once. The sequencing input was PBMCs. Receptors were obtained from a woman aged 18-29 years in good health and CMV-seropositive.

The rearrangement uses TRBV9 and TRBJ2-5; maybe TRBD1 (5 bases). The DNA end lines up better with TRBJ2-7; the J call may be wrong. The CDR3 consists of 15 residues. From germline, CDR1 is SGDLS and CDR2 YYNGEE. Here the CDR3 reads CASSVEGLWTYEQYF. The CDR3 DNA follows: TGTGCCAGCAGCGTAGAGGGGCTTTGGACCTACGAGCAGTACTTC.

A few counts support this clone. The chain has TRBV5-1 and TRBJ2-7; 8 bases map to TRBD2. The CDR3 has 17 residues. V lost 4 bases, J lost 0 bases, and 12 bases stayed unmatched. CDR1 and CDR2 from the germline V gene are SGHRS and YFSETQ. The CDR3 is CASSPLLIAGSSYEQYF. CDR3 bases: TGCGCCAGCAGCCCACTACTAATAGCGGGGAGCTCCTACGAGCAGTACTTC.

The DNA of the CDR3 is TGTGCCATCAGTGAAAGCCTTCAGAACACTGAAGCTTTCTTT. Translation: CAISESLQNTEAFF. The genes are TRBV10-3 and TRBJ1-1; D gene ambiguous. The CDR3 is 14 amino acids. The V gene's germline CDR1 is ENHRY and CDR2 SYGVKD. Trimming pared 3 bases from V and 1 base from J, leaving 9 bases between.

This rearrangement joins TRBV10-3 to TRBJ2-2; the D gene is possibly TRBD1 (6 bases). Germline CDR1 and CDR2: ENHRY and SYGVKD. V gave up 6 bases and J gave up 1 base, with 15 bases separating them. The CDR3 sequence is 16 residues long. CDR3 amino acids: CAIRGNLQGNTGELFF. In nucleotides, the CDR3 is TGTGCCATCAGGGGGAACCTACAGGGGAACACCGGGGAGCTGTTTTTT.

CDR3 amino acids: CASSPRGDGYGYTF. CDR3 in DNA: TGTGCCAGCAGTCCCAGGGGGGACGGATATGGCTACACCTTC. The rearrangement links TRBV27 to TRBJ1-2, with 7 bases identical to TRBD1. The V and J ends lost 5 bases and 5 bases, in that order; junction bases with no gene match: 8. Germline V gene sequence: CDR1 MNHEY, CDR2 SMNVEV (reference sequence). The CDR3 consists of 14 residues.

The V and J genes are TRBV7-9 and TRBJ2-1, with a tentative D call TRBD2 (6 bases). CDR1 and CDR2 from the germline V gene are SEHNR and FQNEAQ (reference sequence). V was pared by 2 bases and J by 6 bases, with 11 bases between. The CDR3 totals 14 residues. The CDR3 nucleotides are TGTGCCAGCAGCTTAATTCAGGGAGGCAATGAGCAGTTCTTC. As protein: CASSLIQGGNEQFF.

The chain has TRBV5-6 and TRBJ1-2; D possibly corresponds to TRBD1 (5 bases). The germline gives CDR1 SGHDT, CDR2 YYEEEE. The V and J ends lost 0 bases and 9 bases respectively, with 18 bases between them. There are 15 residues in the CDR3. As DNA, the CDR3 is TGTGCCAGCAGCTTGGCCACAGGAGCCTTTATGAGCTACACCTTC. It encodes CASSLATGAFMSYTF.

This sequence joins TRBV7-3 and TRBJ2-1; no reliable D call. Germline values: CDR1 SGHTA, CDR2 FQGTGA. The CDR3 is made up of 15 amino acids. Trimming cost V 1 base and J 5 bases, with 12 bases left between them. CDR3 amino acids: CASSLNPTTNNEQFF. The CDR3 bases are TGTGCCAGCAGCTTAAACCCCACTACCAACAATGAGCAGTTCTTC.

This chain uses TRBV7-3 with TRBJ2-3; 7 bases agree with TRBD1. CDR1 is SGHTA and CDR2 is FQGTGA in the germline V gene. Germline trimming cut 5 bases from V and 7 bases from J; bases unmatched to any gene: 9. The CDR3 spans 14 residues. The CDR3: CASSPRDSQNTQYF. CDR3 sequence (DNA): TGTGCCAGCAGCCCCCGGGACAGTCAAAATACGCAGTATTTT.

This clone was picked up a small number of times. This rearrangement joins TRBV5-4 to TRBJ1-2; D perhaps matches TRBD1 (5 bases). V was cut by 4 bases and J by 3 bases, with 10 bases left in between. The CDR3 is made up of 13 amino acids. In germline, CDR1 is SGHNT, CDR2 YYREEE (reference sequence). Here the CDR3 reads CASSGTGHYGYTF. CDR3 in DNA: TGTGCCAGCAGCGGAACAGGACACTATGGCTACACCTTC.

J is TRBJ2-3 and V is TRBV29-1; the D gene is possibly TRBD2 (5 bases). Trimming stripped 7 bases from V and 2 bases from J, with 13 bases between. Germline V gene lookup returns CDR1 SQVTM and CDR2 ANQGSEA. The CDR3 totals 13 residues. In DNA, the CDR3 is TGCAGCGGAGGGTGGCGCTACACAGATACGCAGTATTTT. Protein sequence: CSGGWRYTDTQYF.

On this clone: The same CDR3 is also encoded by other DNA sequences in this sample. The chain employs TRBV15 and TRBJ2-5, with a possible D match to TRBD1 (6 bases). Per the germline V gene, CDR1 is LNHNV and CDR2 is YYDKDF (reference sequence). The germline V and J ends were trimmed by 0 bases and 4 bases, with 6 bases remaining between them. This CDR3 spans 13 amino acids. The CDR3 here is CATSRDRGETQYF. CDR3 DNA sequence: TGTGCCACCAGCAGAGACAGGGGAGAGACCCAGTACTTC.

The J gene is TRBJ1-5, the V gene TRBV12-2; TRBD1, as called in the table, went unchecked against the DNA. TRBV12-2 is deemed a pseudogene. The length of the CDR3 is 19 residues. The CDR3 sequence: CASRLAGRGRNRSNQPQHF. The DNA of the CDR3 is TGTGCAAGTCGCTTAGCCGGCAGGGGGAGAAACCGTAGCAATCAGCCCCAGCATTTT.

This sequence joins TRBV2 and TRBJ2-5, with a weak D call TRBD1 (6 bases). CDR1 and CDR2 from the germline V gene are SNHLY and FYNNEI. This CDR3 comprises 11 residues. V was pared by 7 bases and J by 8 bases, with 11 bases between. Here the CDR3 reads CASNPQGTQYF. CDR3 coding DNA: TGTGCCAGCAACCCACAGGGAACCCAGTACTTC.

This clone has a handful of counts. The chain joins TRBV9 to TRBJ1-2; 10 nucleotides align to TRBD1. CDR3 length: 14 residues. V gave up 2 bases and J gave up 8 bases; unmatched junction bases: 6. Germline V gene lookup returns CDR1 SGDLS and CDR2 YYNGEE. The CDR3 nucleotides read TGTGCCAGCAGCGTCTCCGGACAGGGGGGGGGCTACACCTTC. Translated, it gives CASSVSGQGGGYTF.

DNA for the CDR3: TGTGCAAGTCGCACCCCAGGGGCAGCCGGCAAGAATACCCAGTACTTC. It translates to CASRTPGAAGKNTQYF. The V and J genes are TRBV12-2 and TRBJ2-5; TRBD1 is the table's D call, not checked against the DNA. TRBV12-2 is listed as a pseudogene. The CDR3 has 16 amino acids.

The chain is built from TRBV6-1 and TRBJ2-3, with 7 bases identical to TRBD1. CDR1 and CDR2 from the germline V gene are MNHNS and SASEGT. CDR3 length: 14 residues. With V trimmed by 1 base and J by 14 bases, 12 bases remained unmatched. In nucleotides, the CDR3 is TGTGCCAGCAGTGAAGGTGATGACAGGGTGCAGGGGTATTTT. Its translation is CASSEGDDRVQGYF.

Concerning this clone itself: The junction departs from the called germline gene at one end, perhaps through a read error. The J gene is TRBJ2-7, the V gene TRBV7-9; tentatively, D is TRBD1 (6 bases). The CDR3 spans 13 residues. Germline V gene data show CDR1 as SEHNR and CDR2 as FQNEAQ (reference sequence). The CDR3 reads CSSSLGQTAEQYF. CDR3 in DNA: TGTTCCAGCAGCTTAGGACAGACAGCCGAGCAGTACTTC.

The chain uses TRBV5-1 and TRBJ1-1; 8 nucleotides match TRBD1. The CDR3 is made up of 16 amino acids. V lost 1 base to trimming and J lost 1 base; unmatched junction nucleotides: 6. Germline V gene data show CDR1 as SGHRS and CDR2 as YFSETQ. CDR3 sequence: CASSLRTDRENTEAFF. Here the CDR3 DNA reads TGCGCCAGCAGCTTGCGTACGGACAGGGAGAACACTGAAGCTTTCTTT. Looking up the rest from reference TRBV5-1 and TRBJ1-1 gives the full variable domain: KAGVTQTPRYLIKTRGQQVTLSCSPISGHRSVSWYQQTPGQGLQFLFEYFSETQRNKGNFPGRFSGRQFSNSRSEMNVSTLELGDSALYLCASSLRTDRENTEAFFGQGTRLTVV.

This clone was seen once. The V gene is TRBV7-3, the J gene TRBJ2-3, with 9 bases fitting TRBD2. This CDR3 spans 18 amino acids. The germline gives CDR1 SGHTA, CDR2 FQGTGA. J gave up 4 bases and V 2 bases, and 13 bases lay outside the gene matches. CDR3 nucleotide sequence: TGTGCCAGCAGCTTATCCTCCCTGGGCGGGGGGGCCGCAGATACGCAGTATTTT. This encodes CASSLSSLGGGAADTQYF.

The chain combines TRBV4-1 with TRBJ2-7; D is undetermined. CDR3 length equals 13 residues. V dropped 0 bases and J dropped 6 bases, with 9 bases sitting between them. Germline V gene lookup returns CDR1 MGHRA and CDR2 YSYEKL. The CDR3 protein is CASSQDSVSEQYF. Here the CDR3 DNA reads TGCGCCAGCAGCCAAGACTCGGTGAGCGAGCAGTACTTC.

The gene calls are TRBV5-1 and TRBJ1-1; TRBD1 matches at 7 bases. J gave up 1 base and V 3 bases, and 9 bases lay outside the gene matches. CDR1 is SGHRS, CDR2 YFSETQ, per germline. The CDR3 loop spans 16 amino acids. The chain's CDR3 is CASSSGTDRKNTEAFF. CDR3 bases: TGCGCCAGCAGCTCAGGGACAGACCGCAAGAACACTGAAGCTTTCTTT.

CDR3 sequence reads: CASSLDRGEYNEQFF. CDR3 coding DNA: TGTGCCAGCAGCTTAGACAGAGGAGAATACAATGAGCAGTTCTTC. The chain uses TRBV5-4 and TRBJ2-1; perhaps TRBD1 as D (5 bases). Per germline, CDR1 SGHNT and CDR2 YYREEE (reference sequence). The CDR3 totals 15 residues. Trimming cost V 2 bases and J 4 bases, with 13 bases left between them.

The rearrangement joins TRBV7-3 to TRBJ2-5; 9 bases are shared with TRBD2. The germline gives CDR1 SGHTA, CDR2 FQGTGA. The CDR3 totals 15 residues. V was pared by 0 bases and J by 5 bases, with 4 bases of the junction left unmatched. The CDR3 reads CASSLTAGGLETQYF. The DNA of the CDR3 is TGTGCCAGCAGCTTAACGGCGGGGGGGCTGGAGACCCAGTACTTC.